This TCR beta chain is drawn from a study of T cells of healthy individuals. TCRdb re-called the 5' RACE reads through MiXCR, storing one row per CDR3 protein. The sample contains more than 85,000 distinct CDR3 sequences, 15% to 20% of which appear only once. As for this clonotype: This may be a read error: a much more frequent sequence differs by one nucleotide.

The CDR3 contains 14 residues. The germline gives CDR1 MNHEY, CDR2 SVGAGI. This sequence originates from a human donor in good health. The genes are TRBV6-5 and TRBJ2-7; perhaps TRBD2 as D (5 bases). The CDR3 is CVSSRRSGSYEQYF. The DNA for the CDR3 is TGTGTCAGCAGCCGAAGGAGCGGCTCCTACGAGCAGTACTTC.